This T cell receptor (beta chain) was recovered during a study of cytomegalovirus exposure and HLA in healthy donors. The PCR was carried out with 60 Vbeta primers and 13 Jbeta primers. TCRdb's copy holds only in-frame clones and misses some; the assay was immunoSEQ multiplex PCR. This table holds some 270,000 clones, 80% found once. The sample was PBMCs. The sequence was collected from a girl aged 2 to 10 in good health and CMV-seronegative.

DNA of the CDR3: TGTGCCAGCAGCTTACTGGCTAGGGGAGAGACCCAGTACTTC. Its translation is CASSLLARGETQYF. The chain has TRBV11-2 and TRBJ2-5, with D possibly TRBD1 on 5 matching bases. The germline V and J ends were trimmed by 2 bases and 4 bases, with 11 bases remaining between them. This CDR3 spans 14 amino acids. Germline CDR1 SGHAT, CDR2 FQNNGV. Filled out from reference TRBV11-2 and TRBJ2-5, the complete variable domain reads EAGVAQSPRYKIIEKRQSVAFWCNPISGHATLYWYQQILGQGPKLLIQFQNNGVVDDSQLPKDRFSAERLKGVDSTLKIQPAKLEDSAVYLCASSLLARGETQYFGPGTRLLVL.